A single sample gave rise to the 12 T cell receptor beta chains below, sequenced in a study of Graves' ophthalmopathy and Graves' hyperthyroidism. Using RNA transcripts, the TCR beta CDR3 regions were amplified. The authors performed first-round RT-PCR with HTBI primers and then a second-round multiplex PCR. TCRdb re-analysed the multiplex PCR reads in MiXCR, keeping a single row per CDR3 protein. The sample includes about 1.2 million distinct CDR3 sequences, approximately 35% of them seen just once. The sequencing sample was made of peripheral blood or thyroid tissue (not recorded which). These receptors were obtained from an adult man with Graves' hyperthyroidism.

As concerns this clonotype: A read error is possible here, since a much larger clone lies one base away. The V and J genes are TRBV20-1 and TRBJ1-4; D is undetermined. The CDR3 spans 14 residues. Trimming shortened V by 3 bases and J by 6 bases, and 14 bases separated the two germline ends. The germline V gene has CDR1 DFQATT and CDR2 SNEGSKA (reference sequence). CDR3: CSASRIGGHEKLFF. The CDR3 DNA reads as TGCAGTGCTAGTAGAATAGGAGGTCATGAAAAACTGTTTTTT.

Ten or more counts support this clonotype. V is TRBV15 and J is TRBJ2-5; D possibly matches TRBD1 or TRBD2 (5 bases each). Trimming cost V 0 bases and J 8 bases, with 16 bases left between them. The V gene's germline CDR1 is LNHNV and CDR2 YYDKDF (reference sequence). The CDR3 totals 15 residues. CDR3 DNA sequence: TGTGCCACCAGCAGAGAACCGGGACGAGAATTTACCCAGTACTTC. Translated: CATSREPGREFTQYF.

This clonotype was counted at least ten times. The J gene is TRBJ1-6, the V gene TRBV20-1, with D uncertain. Germline-derived CDR1 and CDR2 are DFQATT and SNEGSKA (reference sequence). This CDR3 has 17 amino acids. Deletions cut 1 base from V and 0 bases from J, with 13 bases between. CDR3 in amino acids: CSARGETTSSYNSPLHF. Written as DNA, the CDR3 is TGCAGTGCTAGAGGGGAGACCACGAGCTCCTATAATTCACCCCTCCACTTT.

As to this clonotype: One end of the junction is discordant with germline, which a read error may explain. The chain uses TRBV10-2 and TRBJ2-7, with TRBD1 matching 7 bases. CDR3 length equals 14 residues. Germline values: CDR1 WSHSY, CDR2 SAAADI. The CDR3, as DNA: TGTGCCAGCAGCGAGGGACAGACCGCGTACGAGCAGTACTTC. Protein sequence: CASSEGQTAYEQYF.

CDR3 nucleotides: TGCGCCAGCAGCTTGGTTTCGCAGGGGGAAGAGACCCAGTACTTC. It yields the protein CASSLVSQGEETQYF. This chain connects TRBV5-1 to TRBJ2-5; TRBD1 matches at 7 bases. Germline V gene sequence: CDR1 SGHRS, CDR2 YFSETQ. CDR3 length: 15 amino acids. J gave up 3 bases and V 0 bases, and 5 bases lay outside the gene matches.

Only one count was recorded for this clonotype. The gene calls are TRBV15 and TRBJ2-5, with 10 bases that match TRBD1. Germline V gene lookup returns CDR1 LNHNV and CDR2 YYDKDF (reference sequence). CDR3 length: 16 amino acids. The junction had 4 bases not matched to a gene; V was cut back by 1 base and J by 2 bases. CDR3: CATSRAQGQGQETQYF. Here the CDR3 DNA reads TGTGCCACCAGCAGAGCTCAGGGACAGGGGCAAGAGACCCAGTACTTC.

J is TRBJ1-1 and V is TRBV6-2 or TRBV6-3; no reliable D call. V lost 2 bases to trimming and J lost 1 base, with 17 bases between them. The CDR3 loop spans 17 amino acids. CDR1 is MNHEY, CDR2 SVGEGT, per germline. The DNA for the CDR3 is TGTGCCAGCAGTTACCCTACATCACGGACGGCGAACACTGAAGCTTTCTTT. Its protein is CASSYPTSRTANTEAFF.

This clonotype was seen many times. The V call is TRBV29-1, the J call TRBJ2-7; D ambiguous. Germline V gene lookup returns CDR1 SQVTM and CDR2 ANQGSEA. The CDR3 runs to 14 residues. V lost 7 bases to trimming and J lost 0 bases, with 16 bases between them. The CDR3 DNA reads TGCAGCGCCCCGAGGAGATATCGCTCCTACGAGCAGTACTTC. This translates into CSAPRRYRSYEQYF.

The chain joins TRBV10-3 to TRBJ2-5; TRBD1 matches at 8 bases. J lost 4 bases, V lost 6 bases, and 7 bases had no gene match. CDR3 length: 14 amino acids. CDR1 is ENHRY and CDR2 is SYGVKD in the germline V gene. The CDR3 sequence is CAIRPTGATETQYF. The CDR3 DNA reads TGTGCCATCAGACCGACAGGGGCTACAGAGACCCAGTACTTC.

This clonotype was seen many times. CDR3: CAGGTGKSNYGYTF. DNA for the CDR3: TGTGCCGGAGGGACAGGGAAATCTAACTATGGCTACACCTTC. This chain joins TRBV6-5 and TRBJ1-2; 9 bases fit TRBD1. V shed 11 bases, J shed 0 bases, and the junction held 7 bases outside the gene matches. CDR1 and CDR2 from the germline V gene are MNHEY and SVGAGI. This CDR3 is built from 14 residues.

V usage is TRBV7-2 and J usage is TRBJ1-2; 9 bases are shared with TRBD1. V was clipped by 5 bases and J by 8 bases; unmatched bases: 12. This CDR3 comprises 15 residues. Germline lookup yields CDR1 SGHTA and CDR2 FQGNSA. In DNA, the CDR3 is TGTGCCAGCAGCCTAGACAGGGGGACCTCAGGAGGCTACACCTTC. Translated: CASSLDRGTSGGYTF.

This chain connects TRBV25-1 to TRBJ1-2, with TRBD1 matching over 8 bases. With 10 bases clipped from V and 7 bases from J, the junction kept 20 bases outside the gene matches. This CDR3 is 16 amino acids long. The V gene's germline CDR1 is MGHDK and CDR2 SYGVNS. The CDR3 coding sequence is TGTGCCACCAACCAGGCTCCACGACAGGGGTTCCCTGGCTACACCTTC. It codes for CATNQAPRQGFPGYTF.